Shown below are 16 T cell receptor beta chains from a single sample sequenced in a study of OX40 agonist ivuxolimab in advanced cancers. Some clones are missing from TCRdb's copy, which holds only in-frame ones; the method was immunoSEQ multiplex PCR. The repertoire consists of about 20,000 clones, with 75% to 90% occurring once and the leading ten covering 45% to 55%. The input for sequencing was CD4+ or CD8+ T cells sorted from blood, taken in a trial of the OX40 agonist ivuxolimab. The receptors were gathered from an adult with an advanced solid tumor such as melanoma, head and neck, liver or kidney cancer.

CDR3 in DNA: TGTGCCAGCAGCTTAATCAGTTACAATGAGCAGTTCTTC. Protein product: CASSLISYNEQFF. The chain links TRBV11-2 to TRBJ2-1; D is undetermined. The CDR3 consists of 13 residues. The V end was cut by 2 bases, the J end by 4 bases, with 6 bases between. Germline V gene sequence: CDR1 SGHAT, CDR2 FQNNGV. Complete variable domain (other parts from reference TRBV11-2 and TRBJ2-1): EAGVAQSPRYKIIEKRQSVAFWCNPISGHATLYWYQQILGQGPKLLIQFQNNGVVDDSQLPKDRFSAERLKGVDSTLKIQPAKLEDSAVYLCASSLISYNEQFFGPGTRLTVL.

This clone showed up just a few times. The chain links TRBV6-5 to TRBJ1-5, with 7 bases fitting TRBD1. Germline CDR1 is MNHEY and CDR2 is SVGAGI. The CDR3 totals 15 residues. J gave up 3 bases and V 5 bases, and 7 bases lay outside the gene matches. CDR3 sequence reads: CASSSLGQLNQPQHF. The CDR3, as DNA: TGTGCCAGCAGTAGCTTGGGACAGCTCAATCAGCCCCAGCATTTT.

V usage is TRBV5-1 and J usage is TRBJ2-1; TRBD1 matches at 9 bases. The trim removed 5 bases at V and 6 bases at J, leaving 18 bases unmatched. This CDR3 contains 18 residues. Germline V gene lookup returns CDR1 SGHRS and CDR2 YFSETQ. Here the CDR3 DNA reads TGCGCCAGCAGGTTTTCCCCACTTTGGGGACAGGGTGGCAATGAGCAGTTCTTC. Translated, it gives CASRFSPLWGQGGNEQFF. Drawing the rest from reference TRBV5-1 and TRBJ2-1, the complete variable domain is KAGVTQTPRYLIKTRGQQVTLSCSPISGHRSVSWYQQTPGQGLQFLFEYFSETQRNKGNFPGRFSGRQFSNSRSEMNVSTLELGDSALYLCASRFSPLWGQGGNEQFFGPGTRLTVL.

J is TRBJ1-1 and V is TRBV11-2; D unclear. Germline V lookup: CDR1 SGHAT, CDR2 FQNNGV. The V gene lost 3 bases and the J gene lost 1 base, with 6 bases spanning the gap. The CDR3 has 13 amino acids. Written as DNA, the CDR3 is TGTGCCAGCAGCTTGACTTCGAACACTGAAGCTTTCTTT. Its translation: CASSLTSNTEAFF.

This chain links TRBV6-1 with TRBJ2-5; D is unclear. The J call is doubtful: the DNA matches TRBJ2-7 better. The CDR3 is 15 amino acids. CDR1 is MNHNS, CDR2 SASEGT, per germline. The CDR3 loop reads CASSLPTSITYEQYF. CDR3 DNA sequence: TGTGCCAGCAGTCTACCAACCTCAATTACCTACGAGCAGTACTTC.

The DNA for the CDR3 is TGTGCCAGCAGTGTTAGCGGGAGCCAAGAGACCCAGTACTTC. This codes for CASSVSGSQETQYF. The chain is built from TRBV2 and TRBJ2-5, with TRBD2 matching over 9 bases. The CDR3 runs 14 residues. Trimming removed 4 bases from V and 1 base from J; junction bases left unmatched: 1. The germline gives CDR1 SNHLY, CDR2 FYNNEI.

This chain links TRBV25-1 with TRBJ1-6; D not certain. Looked up from germline, CDR1 is MGHDK and CDR2 is SYGVNS. Trimming pared 6 bases from V and 3 bases from J, leaving 9 bases between. This CDR3 spans 14 amino acids. CDR3 nucleotide sequence: TGTGCCAGCAGAGCCACAGACTATAATTCACCCCTCCACTTT. Its translation is CASRATDYNSPLHF. Variable domain in full (rest from reference TRBV25-1 and TRBJ1-6): EADIYQTPRYLVIGTGKKITLECSQTMGHDKMYWYQQDPGMELHLIHYSYGVNSTEKGDLSSESTVSRIRTEHFPLTLESARPSHTSQYLCASRATDYNSPLHFGNGTRLTVT.

This sequence joins TRBV6-5 and TRBJ1-1; a weak D match, TRBD1 (6 bases). The ends were cut back, 3 bases at V and 0 bases at J, with 11 bases in the middle. CDR1 MNHEY and CDR2 SVGAGI come from the germline V gene. The CDR3 length is 15 residues. The CDR3 sequence is CASSYTDRLNTEAFF. For the CDR3, the DNA is TGTGCCAGCAGTTATACTGACAGGTTGAACACTGAAGCTTTCTTT.

V usage is TRBV5-6 and J usage is TRBJ2-2; TRBD1 is a possible D gene (6 bases). The V end was cut by 3 bases, the J end by 0 bases, with 21 bases between. The CDR3 extends over 19 amino acids. Germline-derived CDR1 and CDR2 are SGHDT and YYEEEE. Here the CDR3 DNA reads TGTGCCAGCAGCTCCCCCAGGGACACGCAGTTCGCGAACACCGGGGAGCTGTTTTTT. Translation: CASSSPRDTQFANTGELFF.

The V gene is TRBV18, the J gene TRBJ2-1, with 7 bases fitting TRBD1. Germline values: CDR1 KGHSH, CDR2 LQKENI. This CDR3 is 14 amino acids long. V trimming: 2 bases; J trimming: 10 bases; junction bases outside the gene matches: 8. CDR3 residues: CASSPGTDPREQFF. The CDR3 DNA sequence: TGTGCCAGCTCACCAGGGACAGACCCCAGGGAGCAGTTCTTC.

V gene TRBV27 combines with J gene TRBJ2-7; TRBD1 matches 8 bases. The CDR3 consists of 14 residues. Germline CDR1 reads MNHEY; CDR2 reads SMNVEV (reference sequence). J lost 1 base, V lost 10 bases, and 9 bases had no gene match. DNA of the CDR3: TGTGCCACCAGCACGGACAGGGCGTCCTACGAGCAGTACTTC. It codes for CATSTDRASYEQYF.

By sample share, this clone is medium-sized. This sequence joins TRBV2 and TRBJ2-7; D tentatively reads TRBD1 or TRBD2 (6 bases each). Germline-derived CDR1 and CDR2 are SNHLY and FYNNEI. V dropped 6 bases and J dropped 6 bases, with 18 bases sitting between them. CDR3 length: 14 amino acids. This CDR3 reads CASRGGRVLLEQYF. The CDR3 DNA follows: TGTGCCAGCAGGGGGGGCAGGGTCCTACTCGAGCAGTACTTC.

The rearrangement joins TRBV30 to TRBJ1-5; D is possibly TRBD1 (5 bases). In germline, CDR1 is GTSNPN, CDR2 SVGIG (reference sequence). The CDR3 spans 17 residues. The ends were cut back, 2 bases at V and 0 bases at J, with 17 bases in the middle. CDR3 sequence (DNA): TGTGCCTGGAGTTCCCCCCACGCAGGGTTTAGCAATCAGCCCCAGCATTTT. It translates to CAWSSPHAGFSNQPQHF.

The chain employs TRBV18 and TRBJ1-5; 10 nucleotides line up with TRBD1. Germline values: CDR1 KGHSH, CDR2 LQKENI. This CDR3 spans 15 amino acids. The V and J ends lost 3 bases and 7 bases, in that order; junction bases with no gene match: 6. CDR3 nucleotide sequence: TGTGCCAGCTCACCGGGACAGGGGCCGGAACAGCCCCAGCATTTT. It encodes CASSPGQGPEQPQHF.

The genes are TRBV5-5 and TRBJ1-1; 8 bases line up with TRBD1. In germline, CDR1 is SGHKS, CDR2 YYEKEE (reference sequence). This CDR3 comprises 17 residues. V lost 4 bases and J lost 0; bases outside the gene matches: 11. CDR3 in amino acids: CASSPGTGAWMNTEAFF. CDR3 coding DNA: TGTGCCAGCAGCCCGGGGACAGGCGCTTGGATGAACACTGAAGCTTTCTTT.

This rearrangement joins TRBV7-9 to TRBJ2-7, with no clear D. This CDR3 is 15 amino acids long. The V end lost 3 bases, the J end lost 0 bases, and 12 bases lay between the germline ends. The germline gives CDR1 SEHNR, CDR2 FQNEAQ (reference sequence). In DNA, the CDR3 is TGTGCCAGCAGCTTCGTACAGACCCACTCCTACGAGCAGTACTTC. Amino acids: CASSFVQTHSYEQYF.